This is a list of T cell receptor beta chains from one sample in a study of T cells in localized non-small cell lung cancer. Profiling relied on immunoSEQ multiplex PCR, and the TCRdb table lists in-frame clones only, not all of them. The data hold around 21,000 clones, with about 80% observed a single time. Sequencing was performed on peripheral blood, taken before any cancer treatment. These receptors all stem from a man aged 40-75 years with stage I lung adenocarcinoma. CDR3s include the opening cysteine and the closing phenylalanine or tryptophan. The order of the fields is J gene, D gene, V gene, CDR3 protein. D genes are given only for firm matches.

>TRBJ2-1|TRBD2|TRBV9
CASSETSGRVSNEQFF
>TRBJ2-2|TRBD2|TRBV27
CASSFSGGPHTGELFF
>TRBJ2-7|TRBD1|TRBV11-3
CASSSGQGIDEQYF
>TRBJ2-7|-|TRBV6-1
CASSLRGLWGYEQYF
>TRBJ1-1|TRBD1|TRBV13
CASSLGLRGTGLPEAFF
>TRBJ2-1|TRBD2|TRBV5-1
CASSSSGPSYNEQFF
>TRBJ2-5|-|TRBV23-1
CASRTRVAGTQYF
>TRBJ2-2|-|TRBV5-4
CASSFPAGSGELFF
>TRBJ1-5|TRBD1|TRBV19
CASSTTIPGQQKASQPQHF
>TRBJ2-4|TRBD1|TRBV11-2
CASSLNRDRGPLAKNIQYF
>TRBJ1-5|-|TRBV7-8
CASSLKGDQPQHF
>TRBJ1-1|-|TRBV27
CASSLQRNTEAFF
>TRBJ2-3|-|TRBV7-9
CASSSRGANTDTQYF
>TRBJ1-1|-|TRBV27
CASRNTGYSLGTEAFF
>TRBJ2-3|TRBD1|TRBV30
CAWTPGQGAADTQYF
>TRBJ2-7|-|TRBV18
CASSPNPTRNYEQYF
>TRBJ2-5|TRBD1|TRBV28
CASSFILGDSAQETQYF
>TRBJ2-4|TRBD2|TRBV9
CASSGGGTRNIQYF
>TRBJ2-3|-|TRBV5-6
CASSLRISTDTQYF
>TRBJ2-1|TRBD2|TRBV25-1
CASAPSGRPVEQFF
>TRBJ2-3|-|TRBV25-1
CASSETDTQYF
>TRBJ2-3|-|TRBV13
CASSPDPALTDTQYF
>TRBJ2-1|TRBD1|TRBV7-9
CASSARDRWTYNEQFF
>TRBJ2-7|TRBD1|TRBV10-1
CASSMTGGPYEQYF
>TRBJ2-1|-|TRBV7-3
CASSLWSGSYNEQFF